The clone carrying this T cell receptor beta chain was picked up many times. The antigen remains unidentified. The sample is drawn from a study of T-cell memory formation after mild COVID-19. Whole-study findings and limits: Clones shrinking from day 15 to 85 showed even CD4/CD8 mixes; later expanders tilted CD4+. Whether second-wave clones peaking at day 37 were SARS-CoV-2 specific went unconfirmed.

The CDR3 has 14 residues. V lost 8 bases, J lost 7 bases, and 17 bases lay in between. Germline lookup yields CDR1 SNHLY and CDR2 FYNNEI. TCRdb processed the 5' RACE reads anew with MiXCR; each CDR3 protein has one entry. This sample has a few hundred thousand distinct CDR3 sequences; roughly 15% occur once, and the top ten carry 20% to 25%. The source is a man between 18 and 29 years old who had mild COVID-19 (a few samples of this study predate the infection). Cell type and time point are not known. Sequencing was carried out using PBMCs or a T cell subset sorted from them (not recorded which). The V and J genes are TRBV2 and TRBJ1-4, with D possibly being TRBD1 (5 bases). The CDR3 protein is CASGAGRYGEKLFF. The CDR3 coding sequence is TGTGCCAGCGGGGCAGGGAGATATGGTGAAAAACTGTTTTTT.